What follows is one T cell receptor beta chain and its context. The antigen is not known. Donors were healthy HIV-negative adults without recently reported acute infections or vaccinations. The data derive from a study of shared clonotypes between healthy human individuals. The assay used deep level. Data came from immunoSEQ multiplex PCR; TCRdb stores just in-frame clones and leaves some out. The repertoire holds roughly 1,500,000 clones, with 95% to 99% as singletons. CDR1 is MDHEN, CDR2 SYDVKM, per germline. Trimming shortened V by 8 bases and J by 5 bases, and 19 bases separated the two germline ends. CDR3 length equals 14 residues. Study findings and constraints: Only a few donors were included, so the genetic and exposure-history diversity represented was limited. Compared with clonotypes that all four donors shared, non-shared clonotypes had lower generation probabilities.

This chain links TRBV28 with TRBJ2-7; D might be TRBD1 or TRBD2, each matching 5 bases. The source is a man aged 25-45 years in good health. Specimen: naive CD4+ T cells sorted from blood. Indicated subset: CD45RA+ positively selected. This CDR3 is CASYPGPPLDEQYF. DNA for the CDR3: TGTGCCAGCTATCCGGGACCGCCATTGGACGAGCAGTACTTC.